The 30 T cell receptor beta chains given below trace back to one sample, sequenced in a study of blood T cell repertoires in COVID-19. Clones were read by immunoSEQ multiplex PCR, and TCRdb kept only the in-frame ones, dropping some. The table has 180,000 or so clones, 80% to 90% seen once; the top ten hold approximately 14%. Sequences were obtained from peripheral blood. The receptors originated from a woman in her 70s with COVID-19, enrolled during active disease.

The V and J genes are TRBV27 and TRBJ1-1, with D maybe TRBD1 (5 bases). Germline V gives CDR1 MNHEY, CDR2 SMNVEV (reference sequence). V was shortened by 6 bases and J by 1 base, with 12 bases between the two germline ends. The CDR3 has 14 amino acids. The CDR3 sequence: CASSRGTRNTEAFF. Here the CDR3 DNA reads TGTGCCAGCAGCCGGGGGACGCGGAACACTGAAGCTTTCTTT.

This clone showed up just once. The J gene is TRBJ1-2, the V gene TRBV5-4; 7 nucleotides match TRBD1. The germline CDR1 and CDR2 sequences are SGHNT and YYREEE (reference sequence). Germline trimming cut 4 bases from V and 2 bases from J; bases unmatched to any gene: 8. This CDR3 has 15 residues. The CDR3 here is CASSLRTGGNYGYTF. The DNA for the CDR3 is TGTGCCAGCAGCCTACGGACAGGAGGGAACTATGGCTACACCTTC.

Comments on this clone: Within the sample, other DNA sequences also encode this same CDR3. This chain links TRBV19 with TRBJ1-1; TRBD1 aligns across 10 bases. This CDR3 spans 13 amino acids. Germline V gives CDR1 LNHDA, CDR2 SQIVND (reference sequence). Trimming removed 6 bases from V and 5 bases from J; junction bases left unmatched: 3. The CDR3 nucleotides are TGTGCCAGTAGCGGACAGGGGGGAACTGAAGCTTTCTTT. This codes for CASSGQGGTEAFF.

This clone has just a few counts. The gene calls are TRBV11-2 and TRBJ1-1; D is undetermined. V was clipped by 5 bases and J by 0 bases, with 4 bases between them. This CDR3 is built from 12 residues. Germline V gene lookup returns CDR1 SGHAT and CDR2 FQNNGV. CDR3 sequence (DNA): TGTGCCAGCAGCCGGGTGAACACTGAAGCTTTCTTT. This sequence encodes CASSRVNTEAFF.

Regarding this clone: The junction shows a germline mismatch at one end, possibly a read error. The chain combines TRBV7-7 with TRBJ2-5; the match to TRBD2 covers 13 bases. Germline V gives CDR1 SSHAT, CDR2 FNYEAQ (reference sequence). The CDR3 runs 16 residues. CDR3 nucleotides: TGTGCTAGCAGTTCTCTCCGACTAGCGGGAGGAGAGACCCAGTACTTC. Its translation is CASSSLRLAGGETQYF.

This clone has a handful of counts. This chain joins TRBV7-3 and TRBJ2-1; 10 nucleotides agree with TRBD2. CDR1 SGHTA and CDR2 FQGTGA come from the germline V gene. Trimming took 1 base from V and 7 from J; bases not matched to a gene: 4. The CDR3 sequence is 15 residues long. The CDR3 nucleotides read TGTGCCAGCAGCTTAAATAGCGGGGGGTTGAATGAGCAGTTCTTC. Protein: CASSLNSGGLNEQFF.

This clone was counted a single time. This sequence joins TRBV7-2 and TRBJ2-7, with TRBD2 matching over 10 bases. The germline CDR1 and CDR2 sequences are SGHTA and FQGNSA. Trimming at V came to 4 bases and at J to 5 bases, leaving 8 bases not matched to a gene. The CDR3 consists of 15 residues. CDR3 sequence: CASSWVAGGSHEQYF. The CDR3 DNA reads as TGTGCCAGCAGCTGGGTAGCGGGAGGAAGCCACGAGCAGTACTTC.

The chain couples TRBV28 to TRBJ2-6; tentative D call: TRBD1 (5 bases). The germline CDR1 and CDR2 sequences are MDHEN and SYDVKM. The CDR3 is 16 residues long. Trimming took off 1 base at V and 4 bases at J, with 11 bases between the two ends. In nucleotides, the CDR3 is TGTGCCAGCAGTTTATCCTCAGGGTCAGGGGCCAACGTCCTGACTTTC. Encoded protein: CASSLSSGSGANVLTF.

The CDR3 DNA sequence: TGTGCCTGGAGTTACAGGGGGGCCGGGGAGCTGTTTTTT. Encoded protein: CAWSYRGAGELFF. The chain links TRBV30 to TRBJ2-2; 8 bases fit TRBD1. The CDR3 sequence is 13 residues long. Germline V lookup: CDR1 GTSNPN, CDR2 SVGIG (reference sequence). V was pared by 2 bases and J by 6 bases, with 2 bases of the junction left unmatched.

This clone has a handful of counts. The V call is TRBV3-1 (or the pseudogene TRBV3-2), the J call TRBJ1-1, with 10 positions matching TRBD1. CDR1 LGHDT and CDR2 YNNKEL come from the germline V gene (reference sequence). The V and J ends lost 4 bases and 5 bases, in that order; junction bases with no gene match: 4. The CDR3 has 14 residues. CDR3 DNA: TGTGCCAGCAGCCTCAGGGGACAGGGGACTGAAGCTTTCTTT. Protein product: CASSLRGQGTEAFF.

This chain links TRBV5-6 with TRBJ1-5, with D possibly TRBD1 on 5 matching bases. The CDR3 length is 16 residues. Germline CDR1 SGHDT, CDR2 YYEEEE. V lost 3 bases to trimming and J lost 0 bases, with 13 bases between them. CDR3 sequence reads: CASSSLGGDSNQPQHF. In DNA form, the CDR3 reads TGTGCCAGCAGCTCGCTCGGAGGGGATAGCAATCAGCCCCAGCATTTT.

The V call is TRBV9, the J call TRBJ2-1; 10 positions agree with TRBD2. The CDR3 runs 15 residues. The V gene end was trimmed by 3 bases and the J gene end by 3 bases; junction bases not matched to a gene: 3. CDR1 and CDR2 (germline): SGDLS, YYNGEE. CDR3 loop: CASSASGSFYNEQFF. CDR3 in DNA: TGTGCCAGCAGCGCTAGCGGGAGTTTCTACAATGAGCAGTTCTTC.

The chain employs TRBV5-4 and TRBJ2-1; a possible D gene is TRBD2 (6 bases). Trimming took 3 bases from V and 14 from J, leaving 21 bases between them. The germline V gene has CDR1 SGHNT and CDR2 YYREEE (reference sequence). The CDR3 is 14 amino acids. Here the CDR3 reads CASSSKAKEGPEFF. CDR3 DNA sequence: TGTGCCAGCAGCTCGAAGGCGAAGGAGGGCCCGGAGTTCTTC.

V usage is TRBV5-1 and J usage is TRBJ2-7; 8 bases fit TRBD2. The length of the CDR3 is 14 residues. V shed 8 bases, J shed 0 bases, and the junction held 7 bases outside the gene matches. CDR1 is SGHRS and CDR2 is YFSETQ in the germline V gene. CDR3 amino acids: CARAQRGSSYEQYV. CDR3 bases: TGCGCCAGGGCTCAGCGGGGGAGCTCCTACGAGCAGTACGTC.

About this clone: This sequence may be a read error, since a much larger clone differs from it by one base. The J gene is TRBJ1-1, the V gene TRBV13; TRBD1 might be the D (6 bases). This CDR3 region has 13 residues. V lost 3 bases to trimming and J lost 3 bases, with 8 bases between them. Germline V gene sequence: CDR1 PRHDT, CDR2 FYEKMQ (reference sequence). The CDR3 here is CASSFGQHTEAFF. CDR3 sequence (DNA): TGTGCCAGCAGCTTCGGACAGCACACTGAAGCTTTCTTT.

This clone was seen only once. The chain couples TRBV2 to TRBJ2-1, with 7 bases fitting TRBD1. Germline V gene sequence: CDR1 SNHLY, CDR2 FYNNEI. This CDR3 has 13 amino acids. V gave up 5 bases and J gave up 7 bases; unmatched junction bases: 5. In DNA form, the CDR3 reads TGTGCCAGCAGTAGACAGGGATTGAATGAGCAGTTCTTC. Its translation is CASSRQGLNEQFF.

V gene TRBV2 combines with J gene TRBJ1-5; TRBD1 agrees at 7 bases. V lost 1 base, J lost 4 bases, and 4 bases stayed unmatched. Germline values: CDR1 SNHLY, CDR2 FYNNEI. The length of the CDR3 is 15 residues. The CDR3 nucleotides are TGTGCCAGCAGTGAAGGACAGGGCCAAAATCAGCCCCAGCATTTT. Residues: CASSEGQGQNQPQHF.

This chain connects TRBV2 to TRBJ1-2; 9 bases are a match to TRBD1. Germline loops: CDR1 SNHLY, CDR2 FYNNEI. CDR3 length equals 13 residues. V lost 7 bases and J lost 8; bases outside the gene matches: 8. CDR3 amino acids: CASKEQGAGGYTF. CDR3 DNA: TGTGCCAGCAAGGAACAGGGGGCTGGGGGCTACACCTTC.

This sequence joins TRBV21-1 and TRBJ1-2. TRBV21-1 is a pseudogene. The CDR3 spans 15 residues. The CDR3, as DNA: TGTGCCAGCAGCAAAGAGGGCGGGGGACTCTATGGCTACACCTTC. It codes for CASSKEGGGLYGYTF.

The chain has TRBV28 and TRBJ2-6; TRBD1 matches at 8 bases. V gave up 1 base and J gave up 2 bases; unmatched junction bases: 10. Germline assignment: CDR1 MDHEN and CDR2 SYDVKM. This CDR3 is built from 19 residues. Here the CDR3 reads CASSLFSGGALPGANVLTF. CDR3 DNA: TGTGCCAGCAGTTTATTTTCAGGGGGCGCCTTGCCTGGGGCCAACGTCCTGACTTTC.

This clone was detected only a few times. The junction departs from germline at one end; a sequencing error may be responsible. This sequence joins TRBV7-7 and TRBJ1-1, with D possibly matching TRBD1 (6 bases). The CDR3 consists of 16 residues. Germline V CDR1 and CDR2: SSHAT, FNYEAQ (reference sequence). CDR3 nucleotides: TGTGCTAGCAGAAAATGGGGGGGCGCGGGGAACACTGAAGCTTTCTTT. Its protein is CASRKWGGAGNTEAFF.

The CDR3 bases are TGTGCCAGCACTCGAGGGAGGGCGAACACTGAAGCTTTCTTT. Its translation is CASTRGRANTEAFF. The V call is TRBV28, the J call TRBJ1-1; D unclear. Germline V gene lookup returns CDR1 MDHEN and CDR2 SYDVKM. The V and J ends lost 7 bases and 1 base respectively, with 13 bases between them. There are 14 residues in the CDR3.

This clone appeared a single time. The chain joins TRBV12-1 to TRBJ2-7; TRBD1 reflects the table's D call only, with no check against the DNA. TRBV12-1 is assigned pseudogene status. The CDR3 loop spans 16 amino acids. In DNA, the CDR3 is TGTGCCAGCAGCTCCCGGGACAGATTTCCCTCCTACGAGCAGTACGTC. The encoded protein is CASSSRDRFPSYEQYV.

This sequence joins TRBV12-5 and TRBJ1-4; the match to TRBD1 covers 8 bases. CDR3 length: 17 residues. V lost 6 bases, J lost 3 bases, and 12 bases stayed unmatched. The germline gives CDR1 LGHNT, CDR2 FRNRAP. The CDR3 DNA is TGTGCTAGTGGCTTGAAGACAGGGGCTAACGCTAATGAAAAACTGTTTTTT. As protein: CASGLKTGANANEKLFF.

The V and J genes are TRBV18 and TRBJ1-4; 9 nucleotides agree with TRBD1. CDR1 and CDR2 (germline): KGHSH, LQKENI. This CDR3 has 17 residues. V trimming: 5 bases; J trimming: 1 base; junction bases outside the gene matches: 8. CDR3 protein: CASSLGQGDLTNEKLFF. CDR3 coding DNA: TGTGCCAGCTCATTGGGACAGGGAGATCTAACTAATGAAAAACTGTTTTTT.

The CDR3 bases are TGTGCCACCAGCAGTCCCCTAAACACTGAAGCTTTCTTT. This gives the protein CATSSPLNTEAFF. This chain joins TRBV15 and TRBJ1-1; D remains unclear. V was clipped by 3 bases and J by 2 bases, with 7 bases between them. The CDR3 consists of 13 residues. Germline-derived CDR1 and CDR2 are LNHNV and YYDKDF (reference sequence).

In DNA, the CDR3 is TGTGCCAGCAGGGGACTAACAGGGGGCCAAGAGACCCAGTACTTC. Protein product: CASRGLTGGQETQYF. The chain couples TRBV2 to TRBJ2-5; D might be TRBD1 (8 bases). The CDR3 length is 15 residues. The V end was cut by 6 bases, the J end by 1 base, with 15 bases between. CDR1 and CDR2 from the germline V gene are SNHLY and FYNNEI.

The genes are TRBV5-1 and TRBJ1-6, with 10 positions matching TRBD1. Per germline, CDR1 SGHRS and CDR2 YFSETQ. This CDR3 has 17 amino acids. J gave up 4 bases and V 0 bases, and 4 bases lay outside the gene matches. CDR3 nucleotides: TGCGCCAGCAGCTTGGAGCGACAGGGGGCTTATAATTCACCCCTCCACTTT. Translating it yields CASSLERQGAYNSPLHF. The variable domain in full, with the rest retrieved from reference TRBV5-1 and TRBJ1-6, is KAGVTQTPRYLIKTRGQQVTLSCSPISGHRSVSWYQQTPGQGLQFLFEYFSETQRNKGNFPGRFSGRQFSNSRSEMNVSTLELGDSALYLCASSLERQGAYNSPLHFGNGTRLTVT.

V is TRBV11-2 and J is TRBJ1-2; TRBD1 aligns across 8 bases. CDR1 is SGHAT, CDR2 FQNNGV, per germline. There are 13 residues in the CDR3. Trimming cost V 5 bases and J 4 bases; bases outside gene matches: 3. CDR3 sequence reads: CASSVDRAYGYTF. CDR3 DNA sequence: TGTGCCAGCAGCGTGGACAGGGCCTATGGCTACACCTTC. The variable domain in full, completed from reference TRBV11-2 and TRBJ1-2, reads EAGVAQSPRYKIIEKRQSVAFWCNPISGHATLYWYQQILGQGPKLLIQFQNNGVVDDSQLPKDRFSAERLKGVDSTLKIQPAKLEDSAVYLCASSVDRAYGYTFGSGTRLTVV.

The chain links TRBV11-2 to TRBJ1-2; no clear D gene. Trimming pared 7 bases from V and 8 bases from J, leaving 23 bases between. Germline lookup yields CDR1 SGHAT and CDR2 FQNNGV. The CDR3 spans 15 residues. The CDR3 reads CASNPTDVYIGGYTF. The CDR3 DNA is TGTGCCAGCAACCCGACCGACGTCTACATCGGGGGCTACACCTTC.